This T cell receptor (beta chain) stems from a study of identifying expanded T cells in peripheral blood. Overall study findings and caveats: Variance in clone template counts between approximately 2-week samples significantly increased with total template count across all healthy donors. Technical replicates showed roughly 1.2 changed clones; approximately 2 weeks roughly 16; four weeks 19.

Clones were read by immunoSEQ multiplex PCR, and TCRdb kept only the in-frame ones, dropping some. The sample yields 70,000 to 100,000 clones, 85% to 90% seen once. Collection occurred without any documented infections or immune events in donors. Germline lookup yields CDR1 SGHNT and CDR2 YYREEE (reference sequence). The CDR3 length is 13 residues. V lost 1 base and J lost 3, with 8 bases in between. As to this clone: Its cognate antigen is unknown.

The rearrangement links TRBV5-4 to TRBJ2-7, with D perhaps matching TRBD1 (5 bases). The source is a person aged 18 to 75 in good health. Sample: blood. The CDR3 reads CASSLPGIYEQYF. The CDR3 region has the DNA TGTGCCAGCAGCTTGCCAGGGATCTACGAGCAGTACTTC.